This TCR beta chain emerged from a study of T cells in Graves' hyperthyroidism and ophthalmopathy. Researchers amplified the TCR beta CDR3 regions from RNA transcripts. First-round RT-PCR with HTBI primers amplified the TCR CDR3 region. TCRdb itself ran the multiplex PCR reads through MiXCR, one entry per CDR3 protein. Of hundreds of thousands of distinct CDR3 sequences in the sample, 13% to 15% were seen once. This clonotype was seen repeatedly, ten times or more. This CDR3 has 15 residues. V was pared by 2 bases and J by 5 bases, with 9 bases of the junction left unmatched. CDR1 and CDR2 (germline): MNHNS, SASEGT.

Specimen: blood. The chain joins TRBV6-1 to TRBJ2-7; 7 nucleotides match TRBD2. The source is a woman in her forties or fifties with Graves' ophthalmopathy. The CDR3 loop is CASSEPGEGPNEQYF. Here the CDR3 DNA reads TGTGCCAGCAGTGAACCGGGGGAGGGTCCTAACGAGCAGTACTTC.